Listed below are T cell receptor beta chains from one sample, sequenced in a study of T cells in Graves' hyperthyroidism and ophthalmopathy. TCRdb ran MiXCR on the multiplex PCR reads and lists one entry per CDR3 protein. The repertoire includes 700,000 or so distinct CDR3 sequences, about 14% of them detected once, and 9.5% to 15% sits in the top ten. Sequenced sample: blood. These receptor sequences come from a woman aged 45 to 65 with Graves' ophthalmopathy. CDR3s include the opening cysteine and the closing phenylalanine or tryptophan. The D gene is left open where the match is weak. Rows give clone size only sometimes, using once, few, many, or a class for an expanded clone.

d_gene	len	abundance	j_gene	v_gene	CDR3aa	CDR3nt
TRBD2	14	many	TRBJ2-7	TRBV20-1	CSAIVASGSYEQYF	TGCAGTGCTATCGTTGCTAGCGGCTCCTACGAGCAGTACTTC
TRBD2	19	many	TRBJ2-7	TRBV20-1	CSARSQVGSGRPNSYEQYF	TGCAGTGCTAGATCCCAAGTTGGTAGCGGGCGCCCCAACTCCTACGAGCAGTACTTC
TRBD1	16	once	TRBJ1-4	TRBV20-1	CSARERGQSTNEKLFF	TGCAGTGCTAGAGAACGGGGACAGTCCACTAATGAAAAACTGTTTTTT
TRBD1	16	NA	TRBJ2-5	TRBV19	CASSIIGTGQQETQYF	TGTGCCAGTAGTATAATAGGGACAGGCCAACAAGAGACCCAGTACTTC
TRBD2	14	many	TRBJ2-5	TRBV7-8	CASSLGLAPETQYF	TGTGCCAGCAGCTTGGGACTAGCACCAGAGACCCAGTACTTC
NA	15	many	TRBJ2-7	TRBV11-2	CASSFQEGQFYEQYF	TGTGCCAGCAGCTTCCAGGAGGGACAATTCTACGAGCAGTACTTC
TRBD1	14	few	TRBJ1-2	TRBV12-3/TRBV12-4	CASSLKSGTVGYTF	TGTGCCAGCAGCCTTAAGTCTGGGACAGTTGGCTACACCTTC
NA	13	few	TRBJ2-2	TRBV25-1	CASSEANTGELFF	TGTGCCAGCAGCGAGGCGAACACCGGGGAGCTGTTTTTT
TRBD1	14	NA	TRBJ2-1	TRBV19	CASSMGQAWVEQFF	TGTGCCAGTAGTATGGGACAGGCGTGGGTTGAGCAGTTCTTC
NA	14	many	TRBJ2-2	TRBV5-1	CASSAPKNTGELFF	TGCGCCAGCAGCGCCCCTAAGAACACCGGGGAGCTGTTTTTT
TRBD1	13	many	TRBJ1-5	TRBV20-1	CSARTGVNQPQHF	TGCAGTGCTAGGACAGGGGTAAATCAGCCCCAGCATTTT
NA	13	many	TRBJ2-5	TRBV11-3	CASTQGPQETQYF	TGTGCCAGCACACAGGGTCCCCAAGAGACCCAGTACTTC
TRBD2	15	NA	TRBJ2-7	TRBV4-1	CASSPSSSGYYEQYF	TGCGCCAGCAGCCCATCTTCTAGCGGATACTACGAGCAGTACTTC
TRBD1	15	many	TRBJ1-1	TRBV28	CASSLAGQGNTEAFF	TGTGCCAGCAGTTTAGCGGGACAGGGTAACACTGAAGCTTTCTTT
NA	13	many	TRBJ2-5	TRBV28	CASSFYSQETQYF	TGTGCCAGCAGTTTTTACAGTCAAGAGACCCAGTACTTC
NA	12	many	TRBJ2-5	TRBV29-1	CSVRDGQETQYF	TGCAGCGTTCGGGACGGTCAAGAGACCCAGTACTTC
NA	15	NA	TRBJ2-7	TRBV12-3/TRBV12-4	CASSRRTASDYEQYF	TGTGCCAGCAGTCGCCGGACCGCCAGCGACTACGAGCAGTACTTC
NA	13	few	TRBJ1-3	TRBV30	CAWSEDIGNTIYF	TGTGCCTGGAGTGAAGACATTGGAAACACCATATATTTT
TRBD2	14	many	TRBJ2-7	TRBV20-1	CSAGFLAGGYEQYF	TGCAGTGCGGGGTTTCTAGCGGGAGGCTACGAGCAGTACTTC
NA	16	many	TRBJ2-2	TRBV5-1	CASSLNRRQNTGELFF	TGCGCCAGCAGCTTGAACAGGAGACAAAACACCGGGGAGCTGTTTTTT
NA	14	many	TRBJ2-7	TRBV10-3	CAISGERQGYEQYF	TGTGCCATCAGTGGAGAGAGGCAGGGCTACGAGCAGTACTTC
TRBD2	15	few	TRBJ2-1	TRBV27	CASSPGLVPHNEQFF	TGTGCCAGCAGTCCCGGACTAGTTCCCCACAATGAGCAGTTCTTC
NA	17	many	TRBJ1-1	TRBV28	CASRPRTFGQLNTEAFF	TGTGCCAGCAGACCACGCACTTTTGGACAGCTGAACACTGAAGCTTTCTTT
NA	14	NA	TRBJ1-2	TRBV27	CASSCGPTHYGYTF	TGTGCCAGCAGTTGTGGACCGACACACTATGGCTACACCTTC
NA	16	NA	TRBJ1-2	TRBV3-1	CASSQDLLAGNYGYTF	TGTGCCAGCAGCCAAGATCTATTGGCAGGGAACTATGGCTACACCTTC
NA	15	NA	TRBJ1-6	TRBV28	CASSLTGFGNSPLHF	TGTGCCAGCAGTCTTACCGGGTTCGGGAATTCACCCCTCCACTTT
TRBD2	15	NA	TRBJ2-1	TRBV10-3	CAISGGLDSYNEQFF	TGTGCCATCAGTGGGGGACTAGATTCCTACAATGAGCAGTTCTTC
NA	14	NA	TRBJ2-2	TRBV7-8	CASGRMANTGELLF	TGTGCCAGCGGCCGGATGGCGAACACCGGGGAGCTGCTTTTT
NA	18	NA	TRBJ1-2	TRBV2	CASILPGAPRINFHGYTF	TGTGCCAGCATCCTCCCGGGGGCACCGAGAATAAATTTCCATGGCTACACCTTC
NA	16	NA	TRBJ1-3	TRBV11-1	CASSLGLGAAGNTIYF	TGTGCCAGCAGCTTAGGGCTGGGTGCGGCTGGAAACACCATATATTTT
NA	13	many	TRBJ2-3	TRBV18	CASSPPVTDTQYF	TGTGCCAGCTCACCACCGGTCACAGATACGCAGTATTTT
NA	15	few	TRBJ1-5	TRBV28	CASSFRASENQPQHF	TGTGCCAGCAGTTTCAGGGCCTCCGAGAATCAGCCCCAGCATTTT
NA	15	few	TRBJ1-5	TRBV6-4	CASSLSAQTNQPQHF	TGTGCCAGCAGTTTGAGCGCGCAAACTAATCAGCCCCAGCATTTT
NA	13	few	TRBJ2-4	TRBV6-2/TRBV6-3	CASRTRHFGIQYF	TGTGCCAGCAGAACCAGACATTTTGGCATTCAGTACTTC
TRBD1	13	NA	TRBJ1-2	TRBV5-1	CASSLGQGAGYTF	TGTGCCAGCAGCTTAGGACAGGGGGCTGGCTACACCTTC
NA	15	many	TRBJ2-1	TRBV19	CASSIEGDGPGEQFF	TGTGCCAGTAGTATAGAGGGGGACGGGCCCGGTGAGCAGTTCTTC
NA	14	NA	TRBJ1-1	TRBV6-1	CASGRDGKNTEAFF	TGTGCCAGCGGTAGGGACGGCAAGAACACTGAAGCTTTCTTT
NA	15	many	TRBJ2-1	TRBV14	CASSPRARLYNEQFF	TGTGCCAGCAGCCCTCGGGCTAGGCTGTACAATGAGCAGTTCTTC
NA	15	many	TRBJ1-2	TRBV9	CASSSRGRENYGYTF	TGTGCCAGCAGCAGCCGTGGGAGGGAAAACTATGGCTACACCTTC
NA	15	few	TRBJ1-5	TRBV27	CASSEGFGAGQPQHF	TGTGCCAGCAGTGAGGGTTTTGGGGCGGGTCAGCCCCAGCATTTT
TRBD2	19	NA	TRBJ2-3	TRBV14	CASSQGLAGPRLSTDTQYF	TGTGCCAGCAGCCAAGGACTAGCGGGCCCGCGCCTTAGCACAGATACGCAGTATTTT
TRBD2	15	many	TRBJ2-2	TRBV7-9	CATPGLAGYTGELFF	TGTGCCACCCCGGGACTAGCGGGATACACCGGGGAGCTGTTTTTT
TRBD2	16	many	TRBJ2-7	TRBV7-9	CASSPPGLAGVSEQYF	TGTGCCAGCAGCCCCCCCGGACTAGCGGGAGTCTCCGAGCAGTACTTC
NA	13	NA	TRBJ1-1	TRBV5-1	CASSLAKGNEAFF	TGCGCCAGCAGCTTGGCCAAAGGAAACGAAGCTTTCTTT
NA	13	few	TRBJ2-7	TRBV7-9	CASSPGTAEGQYF	TGTGCCAGCAGCCCAGGGACAGCGGAGGGGCAGTACTTC